These 7 T cell receptor beta chains came from one sample sequenced in a study of T cell changes during pregnancy in multiple sclerosis (dated by TCRdb to about 2019). Library preparation was by the immunoSEQ multiplex PCR assay. The table was pulled from immuneACCESS by TCRdb, which kept in-frame rearrangements only. Such tables lose some clones; where checked, under half of the loss comes from unresolved V genes, and the rest has no known cause. The sample data list tens of thousands of clones, and roughly nine tenths of these were observed just once. The ten largest clones capture 0.5% to 0.8% of the sample. The sample was CD4+ T cells from peripheral blood mononuclear cells, taken after pregnancy. These receptors were taken from a female donor in good health, enrolled as a control in a pregnancy study.

The rearrangement joins TRBV19 to TRBJ1-5; 8 nucleotides align to TRBD1. Germline CDR1 and CDR2: LNHDA and SQIVND (reference sequence). V was pared by 0 bases and J by 4 bases, with 2 bases of the junction left unmatched. The CDR3 extends over 15 amino acids. CDR3 sequence: CASSIDRGRNQPQHF. CDR3 coding DNA: TGTGCCAGTAGTATAGACAGGGGGCGGAATCAGCCCCAGCATTTT.

The chain has TRBV9 and TRBJ2-7; 9 bases line up with TRBD1. Germline trimming cut 3 bases from V and 1 base from J; bases unmatched to any gene: 2. This CDR3 region has 14 residues. CDR1 is SGDLS and CDR2 is YYNGEE in the germline V gene. CDR3 in DNA: TGTGCCAGCAGCGAGGGACAGGGTTCCTACGAGCAGTACTTC. As protein: CASSEGQGSYEQYF.

The chain joins TRBV30 to TRBJ1-4; 8 nucleotides align to TRBD1. The junction had 6 bases not matched to a gene; V was cut back by 4 bases and J by 8 bases. This CDR3 spans 13 amino acids. Germline V lookup: CDR1 GTSNPN, CDR2 SVGIG (reference sequence). For the CDR3, the DNA is TGTGCCTGGAATGCAGGGGGCAAAGAAAAACTGTTTTTT. Translation gives CAWNAGGKEKLFF.

This chain connects TRBV19 to TRBJ1-1, with TRBD1 matching over 9 bases. The V gene end was trimmed by 4 bases and the J gene end by 11 bases; junction bases not matched to a gene: 8. The CDR3 runs to 13 residues. Per germline, CDR1 LNHDA and CDR2 SQIVND (reference sequence). The CDR3 is CASSTQGARYAFF. The CDR3 coding sequence is TGTGCCAGTAGTACACAGGGGGCTCGGTATGCTTTCTTT.

The V call is TRBV29-1, the J call TRBJ1-1, with 9 bases fitting TRBD1. CDR1 and CDR2 (germline): SQVTM, ANQGSEA. V dropped 7 bases and J dropped 5; count of bases not matched to a gene: 5. CDR3 length: 12 residues. DNA of the CDR3: TGCAGCGCCCAGGGACAGGGAACTGAAGCTTTCTTT. Protein product: CSAQGQGTEAFF.

The chain carries TRBV10-3 and TRBJ2-6; 9 bases match TRBD1. The CDR3 contains 20 residues. The J segment lost 0 bases and the V segment lost 3 bases, leaving 12 bases of the junction unmatched. Germline-derived CDR1 and CDR2 are ENHRY and SYGVKD. The CDR3 DNA follows: TGTGCCATCAGTGAAAGGGAGGGACAGGGAATACTCTCTGGGGCCAACGTCCTGACTTTC. It yields the protein CAISEREGQGILSGANVLTF.

V usage is TRBV11-1 and J usage is TRBJ2-3; TRBD2 matches 11 bases. J was trimmed by 5 bases and V by 3 bases; bases with no gene match: 10. This CDR3 has 17 amino acids. Looked up from germline, CDR1 is SGHAT and CDR2 is FQDESV (reference sequence). The CDR3 here is CASSFRRLAGFGDTQYF. The CDR3 bases are TGTGCCAGCAGCTTCCGCAGACTAGCGGGGTTTGGAGATACGCAGTATTTT.